This T cell receptor (beta chain) is from a study of PD-1 blockade in classical Hodgkin lymphoma. Profiled with immunoSEQ multiplex PCR; TCRdb holds only in-frame clones, not every one. Counted here are about 21,000 clones, about 84% occurring once; the ten biggest clones make up about 22%. Specified time point: cycle 4 day 1 (C4D1), after 6 weeks of nivolumab. Relapse after autologous stem cell transplantation occurred in every patient, and brentuximab vedotin exposure varied. Best responses included complete response and partial response; otherwise, the best response was progressive disease. Germline V CDR1 and CDR2: SGHRS, YFSETQ. This CDR3 has 14 residues. Trimming cost V 2 bases and J 2 bases, with 10 bases left between them. Study outcomes and limitations: Complete responders showed a baseline diversity that resembled the diversity of newly diagnosed patients. A significant rise in TCR diversity by C4D1 was seen for CD4+ but not CD8+ cells. Patients were excluded if nivolumab began under 1 year after ASCT (the autologous transplant).

Comment on this clone: No antigen is known for it.

Sequencing was performed on peripheral blood mononuclear cells (PBMCs), taken before the fourth cycle of nivolumab. This TCR was recovered from a human donor with classical Hodgkin lymphoma. This rearrangement joins TRBV5-1 to TRBJ2-5; a weak D match, TRBD2 (6 bases). The CDR3 region has the DNA TGCGCCAGCAGCTTTCAGACTAGTCAAGAGACCCAGTACTTC. This gives the protein CASSFQTSQETQYF.